This T cell receptor (beta chain) was captured in a study of molecular identifiers for immune sequencing clone quantification. Turning to the study itself: Replicate experiments divided RNA from roughly 20,000 or 100,000 naive CD8 cells into five parts and sequenced four.

V lost 7 bases and J 10 bases, leaving 22 bases between the germline ends. CDR3 length equals 14 residues. Each CDR3 protein gets one entry after TCRdb re-called the PCR reads with MiXCR. The sample holds about half a million distinct CDR3 sequences, around 25% seen once. J is TRBJ1-1 and V is TRBV12-3 or TRBV12-4; perhaps TRBD1 as D (6 bases). The origin of this receptor is a human donor in good health. Some libraries in this study had Jurkat cell RNA spiked in. Sequences were obtained from naive CD8+ T cells from blood, with Jurkat cell RNA spiked in. Stated subset: FACS-sorted CD8+CD4-CCR7+CD45RA+ naive T cells. The CDR3 coding sequence is TGTGCCAGCAAGCTTGAGGGCTGGGGGCCTGGAGCTTTCTTT. This gives the protein CASKLEGWGPGAFF.